These T cell receptor beta chains were read from a single sample in a study of blood T cell repertoires in COVID-19. Profiled with immunoSEQ multiplex PCR; TCRdb holds only in-frame clones, not every one. The sample carries fewer than 350,000 clones, 80% to 90% recorded once. The sample taken for sequencing was PBMCs or T cells enriched from blood (not recorded which). Source of these receptors: a woman aged 35 to 49 with acute COVID-19. The CDR3 runs from the conserved cysteine through the conserved F or W. Each record gives: D gene, J gene, clone size, V gene, CDR3 protein, CDR3 DNA. A D gene is named only where the DNA matches it firmly. Rows may omit the clone size; those that give it use once, few, many or a size class.

TRBD1,TRBJ2-1,once,TRBV5-1,CASQRTGSDEQFF,TGCGCCAGCCAACGGACAGGGTCCGATGAGCAGTTCTTC
TRBD1,TRBJ1-5,.,TRBV24-1,CATSEQGDDQPQHF,TGTGCCACCAGTGAACAGGGGGATGATCAGCCCCAGCATTTT
TRBD2,TRBJ2-1,.,TRBV7-2,CASSRSGSYNEQFF,TGTGCCAGCAGCCGTAGCGGGTCCTACAATGAGCAGTTCTTC
.,TRBJ2-7,.,TRBV6-5,CASSYSGSPYEQYF,TGTGCCAGCAGTTACTCCGGGAGCCCCTACGAGCAGTACTTC
.,TRBJ1-1,.,TRBV12-3/TRBV12-4,CASRRTTDPEAFF,TGTGCCAGCAGACGAACTACCGACCCTGAAGCTTTCTTT
.,TRBJ2-7,few,TRBV4-3,CASSQEGRAGEQYF,TGCGCCAGCAGCCAAGAGGGCAGGGCCGGCGAGCAGTACTTC
TRBD2,TRBJ2-7,.,TRBV10-3,CAISPPGGEQYF,TGTGCCATCAGTCCCCCGGGAGGTGAGCAGTACTTC
.,TRBJ2-1,.,TRBV7-2,CASSALRASSGVYNEQFF,TGTGCCAGCAGCGCATTAAGGGCTAGCAGTGGGGTCTACAATGAGCAGTTCTTC
.,TRBJ1-3,.,TRBV18,CASSPPLPGNTIYF,TGTGCCAGCTCACCACCCCTTCCTGGAAACACCATATATTTT
TRBD2,TRBJ2-7,.,TRBV7-2,CASSSRDYSYEQYF,TGTGCCAGCAGCTCCCGGGACTACTCCTACGAGCAGTACTTC
TRBD1,TRBJ1-2,.,TRBV5-1,CASSPSGTGNYGYTF,TGCGCCAGCAGCCCCTCCGGGACAGGGAACTATGGCTACACCTTC
TRBD1,TRBJ2-5,.,TRBV9,CASSVAGQGARETQYF,TGTGCCAGCAGCGTAGCTGGACAGGGGGCGAGAGAGACCCAGTACTTC
.,TRBJ2-7,.,TRBV2,CASREGPFTGVRNEQYF,TGTGCCAGCAGGGAGGGGCCATTTACGGGGGTGAGGAACGAGCAGTACTTC
TRBD2,TRBJ2-3,.,TRBV6-1,CASSEGTSGSDTQYF,TGTGCCAGCAGTGAGGGGACTAGCGGCTCAGATACGCAGTATTTT
.,TRBJ1-2,.,TRBV29-1,CSVEDRNTLLHGYTF,TGCAGCGTTGAAGATCGAAACACGCTTTTGCATGGCTACACCTTC
.,TRBJ1-5,.,TRBV7-9,CASSGEGTFAPQHF,TGTGCCAGCAGCGGAGAGGGGACATTTGCGCCCCAGCATTTT
TRBD2,TRBJ2-7,.,TRBV4-3,CASSHIRLAVSYEQYF,TGCGCCAGCAGCCATATTCGACTAGCGGTATCCTACGAGCAGTACTTC
.,TRBJ2-1,.,TRBV19,CASSLRDAYNEQFF,TGTGCCAGTAGTTTGCGGGACGCCTACAATGAGCAGTTCTTC
.,TRBJ2-5,.,TRBV11-2,CASSSGGTQYF,TGTGCCAGCAGCTCGGGTGGGACCCAGTACTTC
TRBD1,TRBJ1-2,.,TRBV5-4,CASSLALGTGGFGYTF,TGTGCCAGCAGCTTGGCACTGGGGACAGGGGGCTTTGGCTACACCTTC
TRBD2,TRBJ2-2,.,TRBV10-3,CATGLPNTGELFF,TGTGCCACGGGACTACCGAACACCGGGGAGCTGTTTTTT
.,TRBJ1-2,.,TRBV5-4,CASSPRGVGGYTF,TGTGCCAGCAGCCCCAGGGGAGTGGGTGGCTACACCTTC
TRBD2,TRBJ2-3,.,TRBV24-1,CATSDYGTSGRDTQYF,TGTGCCACCAGTGATTATGGGACTAGCGGGCGAGATACGCAGTATTTT
.,TRBJ1-1,.,TRBV15,CATSRDYGPMNTEAFF,TGTGCCACCAGCAGAGATTACGGTCCCATGAACACTGAAGCTTTCTTT
TRBD2,TRBJ2-5,.,TRBV5-8,CASSFPLAGGETQYF,TGTGCCAGCAGCTTCCCACTAGCGGGAGGGGAGACCCAGTACTTC
TRBD1,TRBJ1-2,.,TRBV19,CASSQTGDGYTF,TGTGCCAGTAGCCAGACAGGGGATGGCTACACCTTC
TRBD1,TRBJ1-4,.,TRBV10-3,CAISTTGSNEKLFF,TGTGCCATCAGTACGACAGGGTCTAATGAAAAACTGTTTTTT
.,TRBJ1-4,.,TRBV5-4,CASSSYVRGEKLFF,TGTGCCAGCAGCTCGTATGTCAGGGGAGAAAAACTGTTTTTT
TRBD1,TRBJ2-2,.,TRBV19,CASSPQGADTGELFF,TGTGCCAGTAGTCCTCAGGGGGCTGACACCGGGGAGCTGTTTTTT
TRBD1,TRBJ1-1,.,TRBV29-1,CSVEVDREGGYTEAFF,TGCAGCGTTGAAGTGGACAGGGAGGGCGGGTACACTGAAGCTTTCTTT
.,TRBJ1-3,.,TRBV9,CASSVRDSGNTIYF,TGTGCCAGCAGCGTGAGGGACTCTGGAAACACCATATATTTT
TRBD1,TRBJ1-6,few,TRBV5-8,CASSGPGQGARIGDSPLHF,TGTGCCAGCAGCGGGCCCGGACAGGGGGCGCGTATAGGGGATTCACCCCTCCACTTT
TRBD2,TRBJ2-7,.,TRBV7-8,CASTPTTSGFYEQYF,TGTGCCAGCACCCCGACCACTAGCGGGTTCTACGAGCAGTACTTC
TRBD1,TRBJ2-7,.,TRBV3-1/TRBV3-2,CASSQDLRTGVPYEQYF,TGTGCCAGCAGCCAAGATCTGAGGACAGGGGTCCCCTACGAGCAGTACTTC
.,TRBJ1-1,once,TRBV10-3,CAISNSLNTEAFF,TGTGCCATCAGTAACAGTTTGAACACTGAAGCTTTCTTT
.,TRBJ1-5,.,TRBV19,CASSSYYQPQHF,TGTGCCAGTAGTTCGTATTATCAGCCCCAGCATTTT
TRBD2,TRBJ2-1,.,TRBV20-1,CSASSPAGAQYNEQFF,TGCAGTGCTAGTTCCCCAGCGGGAGCGCAATACAATGAGCAGTTCTTC
TRBD1,TRBJ2-7,.,TRBV6-5,CASSYAFGQGRYF,TGTGCCAGCAGTTATGCTTTTGGACAGGGAAGGTACTTC
TRBD1,TRBJ2-3,.,TRBV7-9,CASSRDRGQDTQYF,TGTGCCAGCAGCCGGGACAGGGGGCAAGATACGCAGTATTTT
.,TRBJ1-6,.,TRBV7-3,CASSLGHSPLHF,TGTGCCAGCAGCTTGGGGCATTCACCCCTCCACTTT
TRBD1,TRBJ2-7,.,TRBV7-9,CASSPRDRAYEQYF,TGTGCCAGCAGCCCCAGGGACAGGGCCTACGAGCAGTACTTC
TRBD2,TRBJ2-3,.,TRBV10-3,CAISQGLAGGPRADTQYF,TGTGCCATCAGTCAGGGACTAGCGGGGGGGCCGCGGGCAGATACGCAGTATTTT
.,TRBJ1-3,.,TRBV7-2,CASSSAGGVGNTIYF,TGTGCCAGCAGTTCAGCGGGGGGGGTCGGAAACACCATATATTTT
.,TRBJ2-7,few,TRBV5-1,CASSETGYYEQYF,TGCGCCAGCAGCGAGACGGGTTACTACGAGCAGTACTTC
TRBD2,TRBJ2-1,once,TRBV5-1,CASSFARTSDNEQFF,TGCGCCAGCAGCTTTGCCCGGACTAGCGACAATGAGCAGTTCTTC
.,TRBJ1-2,.,TRBV12-3/TRBV12-4,CASSLLSGYGYTF,TGTGCCAGCAGTTTACTCAGTGGCTATGGCTACACCTTC
TRBD1,TRBJ1-3,.,TRBV4-2,CASSQVGQGTSGNTIYF,TGTGCCAGCAGCCAAGTGGGACAGGGGACCTCTGGAAACACCATATATTTT
TRBD2,TRBJ2-1,.,TRBV5-1,CASSFSGLAGGVYNEQFF,TGCGCCAGCAGCTTTTCTGGGTTAGCGGGAGGGGTCTACAATGAGCAGTTCTTC
.,TRBJ1-5,.,TRBV7-9,CASSLVYGRGGNQPQHF,TGTGCCAGCAGCTTAGTCTACGGGAGGGGTGGCAATCAGCCCCAGCATTTT
.,TRBJ1-1,.,TRBV7-2,CASSLNRNTEAFF,TGTGCCAGCAGCTTAAATAGGAACACTGAAGCTTTCTTT
.,TRBJ1-2,few,TRBV6-1,CASSEGRSPRGYTF,TGTGCCAGCAGTGAGGGCAGGTCTCCCCGGGGCTACACCTTC
.,TRBJ1-5,few,TRBV6-2/TRBV6-3,CASSVKTVPAKPQHF,TGTGCCAGCAGCGTAAAGACAGTGCCGGCTAAGCCCCAGCATTTT
.,TRBJ2-1,.,TRBV5-4,CASSFSLANEQFF,TGTGCCAGCAGCTTTAGTCTAGCCAATGAGCAGTTCTTC
TRBD1,TRBJ1-6,.,TRBV6-5,CASSLRDRGNSPLHF,TGTGCCAGCAGCCTTCGGGACAGGGGTAATTCACCCCTCCACTTT
TRBD1,TRBJ2-7,.,TRBV4-3,CASSLSLGQGNEQYF,TGCGCCAGCAGCCTATCACTCGGACAGGGGAACGAGCAGTACTTC
TRBD1,TRBJ2-1,once,TRBV5-1,CASSFGDRVFDEQFF,TGCGCCAGCAGCTTCGGGGACAGGGTCTTCGATGAGCAGTTCTTC
.,TRBJ1-1,.,TRBV3-1/TRBV3-2,CASSQDQQRGDPFF,TGTGCCAGCAGCCAAGATCAACAGCGGGGGGATCCTTTCTTT